A selection of T cell receptor beta chains follows, all from one sample in a study of shared clonotypes between healthy human individuals. Only in-frame clones appear in the TCRdb table, and some are missing; sequencing was by immunoSEQ multiplex PCR. The sample consists of about 990,000 clones, approximately 80% of them appearing once. Sequencing was performed on memory CD4+ T cells from PBMCs. Receptors originate from a man aged 18 to 35 in good health. Some clones in this sample may be carry-over from other donors' samples. The CDR3 runs from the conserved cysteine through the conserved F or W. A D gene is named only where the DNA matches it firmly. Where a row states a size, it is once, few, many or the class of an expanded clone; other rows omit it.

size,J,V,D,DNA,CDR3
-,TRBJ1-5,TRBV29-1,TRBD1,TGCAGCGTTGCACAGGGGAGCAATCAGCCCCAGCATTTT,CSVAQGSNQPQHF
-,TRBJ1-2,TRBV5-8,-,TGTGCCAGCAGCTTGGCAGGGCTCTTCAACTATGGCTACACCTTC,CASSLAGLFNYGYTF
-,TRBJ2-1,TRBV9,-,TGTGCCAGCAGCGTAGGCGGACGCAAATACAATGAGCAGTTCTTC,CASSVGGRKYNEQFF
-,TRBJ2-7,TRBV27,TRBD2,TGTGCCAGCAGCGGGACTAGCGGGAGCATATCTTACGAGCAGTACTTC,CASSGTSGSISYEQYF
-,TRBJ2-3,TRBV27,TRBD2,TGTGCCAGCAGGGGACTAGCGGGAAGGGCAGATACGCAGTATTTT,CASRGLAGRADTQYF
many,TRBJ1-1,TRBV5-6,-,TGTGCCAGCAGCCCCCCCGGGTCGGGGGCCCTCCCAAACACTGAAGCTTTCTTT,CASSPPGSGALPNTEAFF
few,TRBJ1-1,TRBV5-1,TRBD1,TGCGCCAGCAGCTTGGTCTCCGGGACAGGGGAAGCTTTCTTT,CASSLVSGTGEAFF
-,TRBJ2-1,TRBV9,TRBD1,TGTGCCAGCAGCGTCCGGGACAGGGGGAACAATGAGCAGTTCTTC,CASSVRDRGNNEQFF
many,TRBJ1-1,TRBV27,-,TGTGCCAGCAGTTCCCCCCTCCGGGACATGAACACTGAAGCTTTCTTT,CASSSPLRDMNTEAFF
-,TRBJ2-7,TRBV5-6,-,TGTGCCAGCAGCTTGCGGGGGACCGAGCAGTACTTC,CASSLRGTEQYF
-,TRBJ2-1,TRBV9,-,TGTGCCAGCAGCGTAGATGGCTCCTACTACAATGAGCAGTTCTTC,CASSVDGSYYNEQFF
-,TRBJ2-1,TRBV2,-,TGTGCCACCGGGACGGTGAAAAATGAGCAGTTCTTC,CATGTVKNEQFF
-,TRBJ2-7,TRBV10-3,-,TGTGCCATCAAAGGGGGTCAGTCTTCCTACGAGCAGTACTTC,CAIKGGQSSYEQYF
-,TRBJ2-3,TRBV6-1,TRBD1,TGTGCCAGCAGGTCCCGGGACAGTAGCACAGATACGCAGTATTTT,CASRSRDSSTDTQYF
-,TRBJ2-7,TRBV6-1,-,TGTGCCAGCAGTGAAGTCGGGCCCTCCTACGAGCAGTACTTC,CASSEVGPSYEQYF
-,TRBJ1-2,TRBV28,TRBD1,TGTGCCAGCACCCGGGGACAGATCTATGGCTACACCTTC,CASTRGQIYGYTF
-,TRBJ1-1,TRBV5-1,-,TGCGCCAGCAGCGCCGGGGACTGGAACACTGAAGCTTTCTTT,CASSAGDWNTEAFF
-,TRBJ2-1,TRBV6-6,-,TGTGCCAGCAGTTACTTGGGGACGATTTACAATGAGCAGTTCTTC,CASSYLGTIYNEQFF
few,TRBJ2-2,TRBV13,-,TGTGCCAGCAGCTTAGGCCCCCTGGGCGGGATTAACACCGGGGAGCTGTTTTTT,CASSLGPLGGINTGELFF
-,TRBJ1-2,TRBV28,-,TGTGCCAGCAAGGTTCCCGTAGACGGGGGCAGTAAAGACGGCTACACCTTC,CASKVPVDGGSKDGYTF
-,TRBJ2-3,TRBV7-9,-,TGTGCCAGCAGCCCTTTCGCACAGGATACGCAGTATTTT,CASSPFAQDTQYF
-,TRBJ2-5,TRBV5-1,TRBD1,TGCGCCAGCAGCTTGGATTTCGGGTCGACAGGGCTTGAGACCCAGTACTTC,CASSLDFGSTGLETQYF
-,TRBJ2-3,TRBV27,-,TGTGCCAGCGGCTGGGGGAGCACAGATACGCAGTATTTT,CASGWGSTDTQYF
-,TRBJ1-2,TRBV4-1,TRBD1,TGCGCCAGCAGCCAACCTGGGACAGCCTATGGCTACACCTTC,CASSQPGTAYGYTF
-,TRBJ2-3,TRBV7-2,TRBD2,TGTGCCAGCAGCCCTTTAGCGGGAGGGGTCACAGATACGCAGTATTTT,CASSPLAGGVTDTQYF
-,TRBJ2-6,TRBV19,-,TGTGCCAGTAGTATGGTCCTCTCTGGGGCCAACGTCCTGACTTTC,CASSMVLSGANVLTF
-,TRBJ1-2,TRBV30,TRBD1,TGTGCCCGAGACAGGGTGGGCTATGGCTACACCTTC,CARDRVGYGYTF
-,TRBJ1-2,TRBV29-1,TRBD1,TGCAGCGTGGGTGGGACAGGGGGCAGCTATGGCTACACCTTC,CSVGGTGGSYGYTF
-,TRBJ1-5,TRBV6-6,-,TGTGCCAGCGAGAGTGCTCCTTATCAGCCCCAGCATTTT,CASESAPYQPQHF
-,TRBJ2-1,TRBV5-3,TRBD2,TGTGCCAGAAGGGTGTCTAGCGGGAGTAAATGCCAGTTCTTC,CARRVSSGSKCQFF
-,TRBJ2-4,TRBV9,-,TGTGCCAGCAGCGACCCCCGCCCCATTCAGTACTTC,CASSDPRPIQYF
many,TRBJ1-5,TRBV28,-,TGTGCCAGCAGTTCCTACATGGACAATCAGCCCCAGCATTTT,CASSSYMDNQPQHF
-,TRBJ2-3,TRBV5-1,TRBD1,TGCGCCAGCAGCAAGGACAGGGGGGATACGCAGTATTTT,CASSKDRGDTQYF
-,TRBJ1-2,TRBV5-4,-,TGTGCCAGCAGCAAACAGGGAGACTATGGCTACACCTTC,CASSKQGDYGYTF
-,TRBJ2-7,TRBV5-1,-,TGCGCCAGCAGCTTCACAGGCCTAGCATCCTACGAGCAGTACTTC,CASSFTGLASYEQYF
many,TRBJ2-6,TRBV5-4,-,TGTGCCAGCAGCCGGCCAGGGGACGGGGCCAACGTCCTGACTTTC,CASSRPGDGANVLTF
-,TRBJ1-2,TRBV4-3,-,TGCGCCAGCAGCCAAGATTTAACGATTCAAGGAGGCTACACCTTC,CASSQDLTIQGGYTF
many,TRBJ2-1,TRBV7-9,-,TGTGCCAGCAGCTTAGCGGGTAGAACTAGCTCCTACAATGAGCAGTTCTTC,CASSLAGRTSSYNEQFF
-,TRBJ1-1,TRBV29-1,-,TGCAGCGCCCAAGGGGACTTCTTGGGTAGCACTGAAGCTTTCTTT,CSAQGDFLGSTEAFF
-,TRBJ1-2,TRBV5-1,TRBD1,TGCGCCAGCAGCTTAACAGGGGATCGTTATGGCTACACCTTC,CASSLTGDRYGYTF
-,TRBJ2-3,TRBV2,TRBD2,TGTGCCAGCAGTGAACAACCTAGCGGGAGTAGAGATACGCAGTATTTT,CASSEQPSGSRDTQYF
-,TRBJ1-5,TRBV27,-,TGTGCCAGCACCCTATATGAAGGGGGGGGTCAGCCCCAGCATTTT,CASTLYEGGGQPQHF